Reported below is one TCR beta chain. Its cognate antigen is unknown. The data derive from a study of CD8 T cells in ankylosing spondylitis. Study results and limitations: The study identified a TCR beta motif of roughly eight highly homologous variants that appeared characteristic of ankylosing spondylitis blood. Clones tied to disease were said to be significantly enriched in matched ankylosing spondylitis synovial fluid.

Preparation of TCR beta libraries was done by quantitative 5'-RACE with molecular barcodes. TCRdb ran MiXCR on the 5' RACE reads and lists one entry per CDR3 protein. The data hold 500,000 to 550,000 distinct CDR3 sequences, with 9.5% to 15% observed a single time. Trimming removed 6 bases from V and 6 bases from J; junction bases left unmatched: 8. CDR3 length equals 15 residues. The sequenced material came from blood, either unsorted or a sorted T cell fraction (not recorded which). This chain uses TRBV12-3 or TRBV12-4 with TRBJ2-1, with 10 bases matching TRBD1. The receptor was derived from a male donor with ankylosing spondylitis. DNA of the CDR3: TGTGCCAGCAGCCGGGACAGGGGATTGGGCAATGAGCAGTTCTTC. This codes for CASSRDRGLGNEQFF.